Described below is a single TCR beta chain sequence and its context. Its antigen is unidentified. The V gene end was trimmed by 3 bases and the J gene end by 2 bases; junction bases not matched to a gene: 4. This CDR3 is 14 amino acids long. In germline, CDR1 is KGHSH, CDR2 LQKENI. The repertoire was sequenced with immunoSEQ multiplex PCR; TCRdb's copy has only in-frame clones and lacks some. The data hold about 31,000 clones, with approximately 91% observed a single time. These data belong to a study of STAT5B mutations in CD4+ large granular lymphocyte leukemia. Overall study findings and caveats: Patient CD4-sorted repertoires looked more clonal than healthy CD4+ repertoires, even without putative leukemic clones. Compared with healthy controls (2/35), patient top clones favored TRBV06 (8/27).

This sequence originates from a human donor in good health. The sample was CD4+ T cells from blood buffy coats. The J gene is TRBJ2-7, the V gene TRBV18; 7 positions match TRBD2. In DNA form, the CDR3 reads TGTGCCAGCTCACCGGGAGGGCAGCCCTACGAGCAGTACTTC. Protein: CASSPGGQPYEQYF.